The rows below give T cell receptor beta chains drawn from one sample of a study of T and B cells in COVID-19 patients. One entry per CDR3 protein, called by TCRdb with MiXCR from the multiplex PCR reads. Among roughly 2,200 distinct CDR3 sequences listed, roughly 29% were seen once. The sample consisted of blood. These receptor sequences come from a human donor with active COVID-19. Both conserved end residues are part of each CDR3. Fields, in order: clone size, D gene, V gene, J gene, CDR3 protein, CDR3 DNA. The D gene is left open where the match is weak. Not every row has a clone size; where given, it reads once, few, many or a size class.

abundance: large; d_gene: TRBD2; v_gene: TRBV19; j_gene: TRBJ2-3; CDR3aa: CASSITSGIPDTQYF; CDR3nt: TGTGCCAGTAGTATTACTAGCGGGATCCCAGATACGCAGTATTTT
abundance: medium-sized; d_gene: TRBD1; v_gene: TRBV6-1; j_gene: TRBJ2-7; CDR3aa: CASSDRQGQGAYEQYF; CDR3nt: TGTGCCAGCAGTGATCGCCAGGGACAGGGGGCCTACGAGCAGTACTTC
abundance: .; d_gene: .; v_gene: TRBV6-1; j_gene: TRBJ2-5; CDR3aa: CATSPIISGAGTQYF; CDR3nt: TGTGCCACCAGCCCAATCATCTCGGGGGCAGGGACCCAGTACTTC
abundance: .; d_gene: .; v_gene: TRBV28; j_gene: TRBJ2-7; CDR3aa: CASSLTSHAYEQYF; CDR3nt: TGTGCCAGCAGTTTAACTAGCCATGCCTACGAGCAGTACTTC
abundance: .; d_gene: TRBD2; v_gene: TRBV20-1; j_gene: TRBJ2-3; CDR3aa: CSAGLILAGVKDTQYF; CDR3nt: TGCAGTGCCGGCCTCATACTAGCGGGAGTTAAGGATACGCAGTATTTT
abundance: medium-sized; d_gene: TRBD1; v_gene: TRBV13; j_gene: TRBJ1-2; CDR3aa: CASSYPGTGGRYGYTF; CDR3nt: TGTGCCAGCAGCTACCCCGGGACAGGGGGGCGGTATGGCTACACCTTC
abundance: .; d_gene: .; v_gene: TRBV4-3; j_gene: TRBJ2-3; CDR3aa: CASSQWSGDTQYF; CDR3nt: TGCGCCAGCAGCCAGTGGAGCGGAGATACGCAGTATTTT
abundance: .; d_gene: .; v_gene: TRBV11-1; j_gene: TRBJ2-1; CDR3aa: CASSPVPGDEQFF; CDR3nt: TGTGCCAGCAGCCCGGTGCCGGGGGATGAGCAGTTCTTC
abundance: few; d_gene: TRBD1; v_gene: TRBV6-6; j_gene: TRBJ2-7; CDR3aa: CASNSPDRGDYEQYF; CDR3nt: TGTGCCAGCAATTCCCCGGACAGGGGCGACTACGAGCAGTACTTC
abundance: medium-sized; d_gene: TRBD1; v_gene: TRBV6-5; j_gene: TRBJ1-2; CDR3aa: CASSSRTGGTYGYTF; CDR3nt: TGTGCCAGCAGTTCCCGGACAGGGGGGACCTATGGCTACACCTTC
abundance: medium-sized; d_gene: .; v_gene: TRBV7-6; j_gene: TRBJ2-1; CDR3aa: CASSPDWGEQFF; CDR3nt: TGTGCCAGCAGCCCGGACTGGGGGGAGCAGTTCTTC
abundance: medium-sized; d_gene: .; v_gene: TRBV6-5; j_gene: TRBJ1-3; CDR3aa: CASSYSGNTIYF; CDR3nt: TGTGCCAGCAGTTACTCTGGAAACACCATATATTTT
abundance: few; d_gene: .; v_gene: TRBV14; j_gene: TRBJ2-3; CDR3aa: CASSQTVATQYF; CDR3nt: TGTGCCAGCAGCCAGACGGTAGCAACGCAGTATTTT
abundance: medium-sized; d_gene: .; v_gene: TRBV6-2/TRBV6-3; j_gene: TRBJ2-7; CDR3aa: CASSHDSPEQYF; CDR3nt: TGTGCCAGCAGCCATGACAGTCCCGAGCAGTACTTC
abundance: .; d_gene: TRBD2; v_gene: TRBV29-1; j_gene: TRBJ2-7; CDR3aa: CSVGGLAGSYEQYF; CDR3nt: TGCAGCGTTGGGGGACTAGCGGGGTCCTACGAGCAGTACTTC
abundance: .; d_gene: TRBD2; v_gene: TRBV5-5; j_gene: TRBJ2-3; CDR3aa: CASSLSGAGDLGDTQYF; CDR3nt: TGCGCCAGCAGCTTGAGCGGGGCGGGAGATTTGGGAGATACGCAGTATTTT
abundance: .; d_gene: TRBD2; v_gene: TRBV20-1; j_gene: TRBJ2-3; CDR3aa: CSASSSGADTQYF; CDR3nt: TGCAGTGCTAGTTCTAGCGGGGCTGATACGCAGTATTTT
abundance: medium-sized; d_gene: TRBD2; v_gene: TRBV6-6; j_gene: TRBJ2-3; CDR3aa: CASSYAVGGTQYF; CDR3nt: TGTGCCAGCAGTTACGCGGTGGGAGGGACGCAGTATTTT
abundance: .; d_gene: .; v_gene: TRBV5-1; j_gene: TRBJ2-7; CDR3aa: CASSLGTLAASYEQYF; CDR3nt: TGCGCCAGCAGCTTGGGTACCCTAGCTGCCTCCTACGAGCAGTACTTC
abundance: few; d_gene: .; v_gene: TRBV10-3; j_gene: TRBJ1-1; CDR3aa: CAISLGEGTTEAFF; CDR3nt: TGTGCCATCAGCCTTGGGGAGGGTACCACTGAAGCTTTCTTT
abundance: medium-sized; d_gene: TRBD1; v_gene: TRBV15; j_gene: TRBJ1-6; CDR3aa: CATSRTGQGSSPLHF; CDR3nt: TGTGCCACCAGCAGAACGGGACAGGGAAGTTCACCCCTCCACTTT
abundance: .; d_gene: .; v_gene: TRBV5-1; j_gene: TRBJ1-1; CDR3aa: CASSRQGMNTEAFF; CDR3nt: TGCGCCAGCAGCCGCCAGGGGATGAACACTGAAGCTTTCTTT
abundance: few; d_gene: .; v_gene: TRBV28; j_gene: TRBJ2-7; CDR3aa: CASSFGGLEQYF; CDR3nt: TGTGCCAGCAGTTTCGGGGGGCTCGAGCAGTACTTC
abundance: medium-sized; d_gene: .; v_gene: TRBV5-4; j_gene: TRBJ2-3; CDR3aa: CASSPDRGYGGAQYF; CDR3nt: TGTGCCAGCAGCCCTGACAGGGGCTACGGGGGGGCGCAGTATTTT
abundance: .; d_gene: TRBD1; v_gene: TRBV5-1; j_gene: TRBJ2-1; CDR3aa: CASSFDRVHLEQFF; CDR3nt: TGCGCCAGCAGCTTTGACAGGGTTCATCTTGAGCAGTTCTTC
abundance: .; d_gene: TRBD1; v_gene: TRBV19; j_gene: TRBJ2-2; CDR3aa: CASRDRGKGTNTGELFF; CDR3nt: TGTGCCAGTAGGGACAGGGGGAAAGGAACGAACACCGGGGAGCTGTTTTTT
abundance: medium-sized; d_gene: TRBD2; v_gene: TRBV5-3; j_gene: TRBJ2-7; CDR3aa: CARSLLAGGSYEQYF; CDR3nt: TGTGCCAGAAGCTTGTTAGCGGGAGGGAGCTACGAGCAGTACTTC
abundance: medium-sized; d_gene: .; v_gene: TRBV28; j_gene: TRBJ2-2; CDR3aa: CASRRMGNTGELFF; CDR3nt: TGTGCCAGCAGACGAATGGGGAACACCGGGGAGCTGTTTTTT
abundance: .; d_gene: TRBD2; v_gene: TRBV5-6; j_gene: TRBJ2-3; CDR3aa: CASSFSSGLRGDTQYF; CDR3nt: TGTGCCAGCAGCTTCTCTAGCGGGCTCCGGGGGGATACGCAGTATTTT
abundance: .; d_gene: .; v_gene: TRBV4-2; j_gene: TRBJ2-7; CDR3aa: CASSPRADGSYEQYF; CDR3nt: TGCGCCAGCAGCCCAAGGGCGGACGGATCCTACGAGCAGTACTTC
abundance: medium-sized; d_gene: .; v_gene: TRBV6-1; j_gene: TRBJ1-2; CDR3aa: CASRTRTLYGYTF; CDR3nt: TGTGCCAGCAGGACACGGACCCTCTATGGCTACACCTTC
abundance: .; d_gene: TRBD1; v_gene: TRBV30; j_gene: TRBJ2-7; CDR3aa: CAWTRTGGYEQYF; CDR3nt: TGTGCCTGGACCCGGACAGGGGGATACGAGCAGTACTTC
abundance: .; d_gene: TRBD2; v_gene: TRBV20-1; j_gene: TRBJ2-1; CDR3aa: CSARVSGRAYNEQFF; CDR3nt: TGCAGTGCTAGAGTTAGCGGGAGGGCCTACAATGAGCAGTTCTTC